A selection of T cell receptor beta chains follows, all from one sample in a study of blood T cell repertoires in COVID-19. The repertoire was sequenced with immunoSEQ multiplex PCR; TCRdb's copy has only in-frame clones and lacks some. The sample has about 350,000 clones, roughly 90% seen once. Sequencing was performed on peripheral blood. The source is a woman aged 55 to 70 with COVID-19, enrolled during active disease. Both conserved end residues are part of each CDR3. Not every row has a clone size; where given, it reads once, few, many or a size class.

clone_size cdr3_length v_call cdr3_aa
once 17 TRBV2 CASSETSGAGRTGELFF
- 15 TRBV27 CASSSDRGSYNEQFF
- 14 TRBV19 CASRRTSGPYEQYF
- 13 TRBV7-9 CASSPTESYGYTF
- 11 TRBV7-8 CASSSGEGYTF
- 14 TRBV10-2 CASTLGGGAYEQYF
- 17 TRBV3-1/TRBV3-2 CASSQFGTSGGTNIQYF
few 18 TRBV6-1 CASSEMGQFFAYNSPLHF
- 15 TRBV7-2 CASSLTGQINSPLHF
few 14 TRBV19 CASSPLPGNQPQHF
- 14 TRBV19 CASSSQPDTGELFF
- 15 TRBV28 CASFTPQGLNTEAFF
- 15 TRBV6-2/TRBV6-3 CASSAEGAGNTEAFF
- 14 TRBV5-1 CATRWDSLTGELFF
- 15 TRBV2 CASREWRGITDTQYF
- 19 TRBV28 CASGVYGPRRQHTYNEQFF
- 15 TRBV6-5 CASGRSGFPYNEQFF
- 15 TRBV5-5 CASSSRNTGVDTQYF
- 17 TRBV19 CASSRPMGQARTDTQYF
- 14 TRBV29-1 CSVAAGGVGQPQHF
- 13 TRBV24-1 CATSSGGLNTQYF
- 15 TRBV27 CASSRTGVPGKPQHF
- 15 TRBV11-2 CASSPTAGAYNEQFF